The 28 T cell receptor beta chains below were found in one sample sequenced in a study of blood T cell repertoires in COVID-19. Clones were read by immunoSEQ multiplex PCR, and TCRdb kept only the in-frame ones, dropping some. The sample yields roughly 100,000 clones, more than 70% seen once. The material sequenced was peripheral blood. Receptors originate from an elderly woman in a cohort sampled during active COVID-19.

V is TRBV5-1 and J is TRBJ1-4, with D possibly being TRBD1 (6 bases). Germline V gene data show CDR1 as SGHRS and CDR2 as YFSETQ. V was shortened by 2 bases and J by 6 bases, with 11 bases between the two germline ends. CDR3 size: 14 residues. In nucleotides, the CDR3 is TGCGCCAGCAGCTTCGGGACAAACCATGAAAAACTGTTTTTT. It codes for CASSFGTNHEKLFF.

J is TRBJ2-7 and V is TRBV18; the D gene is possibly TRBD1 (6 bases). Trimming removed 3 bases at V and 2 bases at J, with 11 bases between. From germline, CDR1 is KGHSH and CDR2 LQKENI. The CDR3 consists of 14 residues. CDR3 sequence: CASSPIGTPYEQYF. CDR3 sequence (DNA): TGTGCCAGCTCACCGATCGGGACACCCTACGAGCAGTACTTC.

The chain links TRBV20-1 to TRBJ2-7, with D possibly TRBD1 on 6 matching bases. The CDR3 sequence is 11 residues long. Germline assignment: CDR1 DFQATT and CDR2 SNEGSKA (reference sequence). The V end was cut by 4 bases, the J end by 3 bases, with 7 bases between. CDR3 region: CSANRDYEQYF. The CDR3 nucleotides are TGCAGTGCTAACAGGGACTACGAGCAGTACTTC.

This chain links TRBV11-3 with TRBJ2-1, with 14 positions matching TRBD2. Per the germline V gene, CDR1 is SGHNT and CDR2 is YENEEA. The CDR3 has 15 residues. Trimming at V came to 7 bases and at J to 6 bases, leaving 5 bases not matched to a gene. The CDR3 nucleotides are TGTGCCAGCACCCAGGGACTAGCGGGGGCCAATGAGCAGTTCTTC. This codes for CASTQGLAGANEQFF.

The CDR3 protein is CASSLTDAGTSVHEQYF. In DNA, the CDR3 is TGTGCCAGCAGCCTCACGGATGCCGGGACTAGCGTCCACGAGCAGTACTTC. The chain uses TRBV11-2 and TRBJ2-7; 10 nucleotides agree with TRBD2. This CDR3 is built from 17 residues. Germline V gene data show CDR1 as SGHAT and CDR2 as FQNNGV. J lost 5 bases, V lost 5 bases, and 15 bases had no gene match.

The CDR3 spells CASSLAGGGTEAFF. The CDR3, as DNA: TGTGCCAGCAGCTTAGCCGGCGGAGGCACTGAAGCTTTCTTT. The chain joins TRBV11-1 to TRBJ1-1; no clear D. V was shortened by 0 bases and J by 4 bases, with 9 bases between the two germline ends. The CDR3 has 14 amino acids. In germline, CDR1 is SGHAT, CDR2 FQDESV (reference sequence).

This chain uses TRBV6-6 with TRBJ1-5; the match to TRBD1 covers 7 bases. The CDR3 runs to 14 residues. Germline CDR1 is MNHNY and CDR2 is SVGAGI (reference sequence). Trimming at V came to 6 bases and at J to 3 bases, leaving 5 bases not matched to a gene. This CDR3 is CASRLTGNNQPQHF. CDR3 coding DNA: TGTGCCAGCAGGCTGACAGGGAACAATCAGCCCCAGCATTTT.

This clone was picked up one time. As DNA, the CDR3 is TGTGCCAGCAGTTCCAGGGGGAGTCAGCCCCAGCATTTT. It specifies CASSSRGSQPQHF. The chain combines TRBV27 with TRBJ1-5, with 7 bases lining up with TRBD1. V gave up 4 bases and J gave up 6 bases; unmatched junction bases: 3. The germline V gene has CDR1 MNHEY and CDR2 SMNVEV (reference sequence). CDR3 length: 13 amino acids.

The chain recombines TRBV30 with TRBJ1-2; maybe TRBD1 (6 bases). The V gene lost 6 bases and the J gene lost 7 bases, with 18 bases spanning the gap. The CDR3 sequence is 13 residues long. The germline gives CDR1 GTSNPN, CDR2 SVGIG (reference sequence). Here the CDR3 DNA reads TGTGCCTGTCTACTCAGGGGTGGAGGTGGCTACACCTTC. This sequence encodes CACLLRGGGGYTF.

This chain links TRBV5-8 with TRBJ1-4; D gene ambiguous. This CDR3 contains 15 residues. The ends were cut back, 4 bases at V and 0 bases at J, with 10 bases in the middle. Germline V gene lookup returns CDR1 SGHTS and CDR2 YDEGEE. This CDR3 reads CASSLSGSTNEKLFF. The CDR3 DNA reads TGTGCCAGCAGCCTGTCAGGTTCAACTAATGAAAAACTGTTTTTT.

This clone was recorded once. V usage is TRBV5-4 and J usage is TRBJ2-3; D is unresolved. The V and J ends lost 0 bases and 0 bases respectively, with 5 bases between them. The V gene's germline CDR1 is SGHNT and CDR2 YYREEE (reference sequence). The CDR3 is 14 amino acids. The CDR3 here is CASSLGTSTDTQYF. In nucleotides, the CDR3 is TGTGCCAGCAGCTTGGGAACAAGCACAGATACGCAGTATTTT.

The chain couples TRBV10-3 to TRBJ1-2; D is perhaps TRBD1 (5 bases). CDR1 ENHRY and CDR2 SYGVKD come from the germline V gene. The CDR3 extends over 17 amino acids. The V end lost 0 bases, the J end lost 3 bases, and 17 bases lay between the germline ends. CDR3 loop: CAISESKGRVGDYGYTF. DNA of the CDR3: TGTGCCATCAGTGAGTCGAAAGGCAGGGTTGGTGACTATGGCTACACCTTC.

The chain carries TRBV10-1 and TRBJ1-2; 8 bases are a match to TRBD1. Germline CDR1 reads WNHNN; CDR2 reads SYGVQD (reference sequence). Trimming at V came to 3 bases and at J to 8 bases, leaving 8 bases not matched to a gene. The CDR3 runs to 14 residues. CDR3 in amino acids: CASSENRGLRGYTF. The CDR3 region has the DNA TGCGCCAGCAGTGAAAACAGGGGGTTGCGAGGCTACACCTTC.

In its sample, this clone was seen once. The chain joins TRBV19 to TRBJ2-1, with TRBD2 matching over 14 bases. Germline CDR1 LNHDA, CDR2 SQIVND (reference sequence). The trim removed 7 bases at V and 1 base at J, leaving 12 bases unmatched. The CDR3 sequence is 19 residues long. CDR3 in DNA: TGTGCCAGTATCCACAGTGGACTAGCGGGAGGTGGGTCCTACAATGAGCAGTTCTTC. Its translation: CASIHSGLAGGGSYNEQFF.

This clone was observed a handful of times. The chain joins TRBV9 to TRBJ1-5, with TRBD1 as a possible D gene (5 bases). The CDR3 has 14 amino acids. Germline V gene lookup returns CDR1 SGDLS and CDR2 YYNGEE. V was clipped by 3 bases and J by 3 bases, with 10 bases between them. The CDR3 region is CASSGWGTNQPQHF. The DNA for the CDR3 is TGTGCCAGCAGCGGCTGGGGCACCAATCAGCCCCAGCATTTT.

The chain joins TRBV19 to TRBJ1-5; D remains unclear. The CDR3 runs 13 residues. CDR1 LNHDA and CDR2 SQIVND come from the germline V gene (reference sequence). Trimming pared 10 bases from V and 0 bases from J, leaving 10 bases between. CDR3 in amino acids: CATSPGSNQPQHF. The CDR3 DNA follows: TGTGCCACCTCGCCGGGTAGCAATCAGCCCCAGCATTTT.

The V call is TRBV19, the J call TRBJ2-7; TRBD1 matches 7 bases. Germline V lookup: CDR1 LNHDA, CDR2 SQIVND (reference sequence). The CDR3 is made up of 14 amino acids. V gave up 5 bases and J gave up 3 bases; unmatched junction bases: 7. The CDR3 loop is CASSPRQGFYEQYF. In nucleotides, the CDR3 is TGTGCCAGTAGTCCCCGACAGGGTTTCTACGAGCAGTACTTC.

The rearrangement joins TRBV10-1 to TRBJ2-2, with 12 bases lining up with TRBD1. This CDR3 has 16 residues. V gave up 4 bases and J gave up 6 bases; unmatched junction bases: 6. Germline V gene lookup returns CDR1 WNHNN and CDR2 SYGVQD (reference sequence). CDR3 sequence (DNA): TGCGCCAGCAGTGCCCCCGGGACAGGGGGCCCCGGGGAGCTGTTTTTT. Protein: CASSAPGTGGPGELFF.

The chain combines TRBV9 with TRBJ2-3, with TRBD2 identical over 11 bases. The CDR3 runs 16 residues. Trimming at V came to 2 bases and at J to 5 bases, leaving 7 bases not matched to a gene. The germline gives CDR1 SGDLS, CDR2 YYNGEE. The CDR3 sequence is CASSVSGRAGGDTQYF. The CDR3 nucleotides read TGTGCCAGCAGCGTTAGCGGGAGGGCCGGAGGAGATACGCAGTATTTT.

V is TRBV25-1 and J is TRBJ2-2, with D possibly matching TRBD2 (5 bases). The CDR3 consists of 14 residues. Trimming left V 1 base short and J 6 bases short, with 9 bases between. Germline CDR1 and CDR2: MGHDK and SYGVNS. The CDR3 region is CASSESGMAGELFF. The CDR3 coding sequence is TGTGCCAGCAGTGAATCCGGGATGGCCGGGGAGCTGTTTTTT.

This chain links TRBV3-1 (or the pseudogene TRBV3-2) with TRBJ2-5; 9 positions agree with TRBD1. Germline CDR1 LGHDT, CDR2 YNNKEL (reference sequence). The CDR3 length is 13 residues. Trimming cost V 8 bases and J 4 bases; bases outside gene matches: 5. In nucleotides, the CDR3 is TGTGCCAGCGATACAGGGGGCAGAGAGACCCAGTACTTC. Amino acid sequence: CASDTGGRETQYF.

This clone appeared a single time. V and J are TRBV28 and TRBJ1-1; 12 bases are shared with TRBD1. Germline trimming cut 8 bases from V and 2 bases from J; bases unmatched to any gene: 6. Germline V gene sequence: CDR1 MDHEN, CDR2 SYDVKM. The CDR3 runs 15 residues. CDR3 residues: CASSGTGGGNTEAFF. The DNA of the CDR3 is TGTGCCAGCTCGGGGACAGGGGGCGGAAACACTGAAGCTTTCTTT.

A single count supports this clone. This sequence joins TRBV3-1 (or the pseudogene TRBV3-2) and TRBJ2-6, with D possibly matching TRBD2 (5 bases). The CDR3 contains 17 residues. V was trimmed by 1 base and J by 0 bases, leaving 10 bases between them. Germline V lookup: CDR1 LGHDT, CDR2 YNNKEL (reference sequence). The CDR3 sequence is CASSQVLGNSGANVLTF. Here the CDR3 DNA reads TGTGCCAGCAGCCAAGTACTAGGGAACTCTGGGGCCAACGTCCTGACTTTC.

The J gene is TRBJ1-5, the V gene TRBV5-8, with 8 bases identical to TRBD1. This CDR3 is 17 amino acids long. J lost 1 base, V lost 2 bases, and 8 bases had no gene match. The germline V gene has CDR1 SGHTS and CDR2 YDEGEE. The CDR3 DNA reads as TGTGCCAGCAGCTTCGGCAGGGGGCTAATGAGCAATCAGCCCCAGCATTTT. It translates to CASSFGRGLMSNQPQHF. The full variable domain, its missing parts supplied by reference TRBV5-8 and TRBJ1-5, is EAGVTQSPTHLIKTRGQQATLRCSPISGHTSVYWYQQALGLGLQFLLWYDEGEERNRGNFPPRFSGRQFPNYSSELNVNALELEDSALYLCASSFGRGLMSNQPQHFGDGTRLSIL.

The chain carries TRBV18 and TRBJ2-1; 8 bases fit TRBD2. The CDR3 spans 17 residues. Looked up from germline, CDR1 is KGHSH and CDR2 is LQKENI. J gave up 1 base and V 3 bases, and 8 bases lay outside the gene matches. The CDR3 region is CASSPRVAGKSYNEQFF. The DNA of the CDR3 is TGTGCCAGCTCACCGAGGGTAGCGGGAAAATCCTACAATGAGCAGTTCTTC.

V usage is TRBV27 and J usage is TRBJ2-7; TRBD1 matches at 9 bases. The germline V gene has CDR1 MNHEY and CDR2 SMNVEV (reference sequence). The V segment lost 7 bases and the J segment 4 bases; nucleotides outside the gene matches: 8. The CDR3 covers 14 residues. DNA of the CDR3: TGTGCCAGCACCCCGACAGGGGGGTTTTACGAGCAGTACTTC. Its translation: CASTPTGGFYEQYF.

This clone was seen just once. The rearrangement joins TRBV4-1 to TRBJ2-3, with D maybe TRBD2 (5 bases). The CDR3 is made up of 18 amino acids. The V end lost 0 bases, the J end lost 0 bases, and 16 bases lay between the germline ends. The germline CDR1 and CDR2 sequences are MGHRA and YSYEKL. This chain's CDR3 is CASSQELFGGSSTDTQYF. The CDR3 coding sequence is TGCGCCAGCAGCCAAGAGCTCTTTGGAGGCTCTAGCACAGATACGCAGTATTTT.

The V and J genes are TRBV4-1 and TRBJ1-5; no definite D call. Germline V gives CDR1 MGHRA, CDR2 YSYEKL. The length of the CDR3 is 15 residues. V shed 1 base and J shed 3 bases, with 10 bases lying between them. For the CDR3, the DNA is TGCGCCAGCAGCCAAGTTTCGGTCCTCAATCAGCCCCAGCATTTT. This translates into CASSQVSVLNQPQHF.